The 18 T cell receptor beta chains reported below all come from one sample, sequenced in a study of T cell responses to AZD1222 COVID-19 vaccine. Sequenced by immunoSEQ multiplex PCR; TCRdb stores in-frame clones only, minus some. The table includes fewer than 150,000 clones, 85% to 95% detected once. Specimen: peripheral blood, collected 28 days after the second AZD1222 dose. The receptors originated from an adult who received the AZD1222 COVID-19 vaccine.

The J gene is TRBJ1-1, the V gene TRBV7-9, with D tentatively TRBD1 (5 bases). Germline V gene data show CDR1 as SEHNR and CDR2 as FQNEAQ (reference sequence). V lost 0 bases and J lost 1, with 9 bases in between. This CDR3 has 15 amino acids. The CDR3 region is CASSLAHRSNTEAFF. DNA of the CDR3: TGTGCCAGCAGCTTAGCGCACAGGTCGAACACTGAAGCTTTCTTT.

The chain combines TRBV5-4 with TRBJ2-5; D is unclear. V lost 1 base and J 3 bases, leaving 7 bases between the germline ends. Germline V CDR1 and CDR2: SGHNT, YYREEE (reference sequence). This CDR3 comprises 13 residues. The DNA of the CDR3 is TGTGCCAGCAGCTTGCGTCCTGAAGAGACCCAGTACTTC. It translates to CASSLRPEETQYF. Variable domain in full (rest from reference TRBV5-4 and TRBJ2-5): ETGVTQSPTHLIKTRGQQVTLRCSSQSGHNTVSWYQQALGQGPQFIFQYYREEENGRGNFPPRFSGLQFPNYSSELNVNALELDDSALYLCASSLRPEETQYFGPGTRLLVL.

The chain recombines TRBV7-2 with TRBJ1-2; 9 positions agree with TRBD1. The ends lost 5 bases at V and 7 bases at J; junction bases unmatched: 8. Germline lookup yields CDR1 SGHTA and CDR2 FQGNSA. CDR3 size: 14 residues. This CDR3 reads CASSPPGQGSGYTF. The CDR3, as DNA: TGTGCCAGCAGCCCACCGGGACAGGGAAGTGGCTACACCTTC.

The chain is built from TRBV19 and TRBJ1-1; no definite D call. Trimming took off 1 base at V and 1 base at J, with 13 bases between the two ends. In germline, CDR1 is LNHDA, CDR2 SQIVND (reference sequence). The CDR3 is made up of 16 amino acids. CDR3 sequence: CASSIGHHLTNTEAFF. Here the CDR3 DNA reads TGTGCCAGTAGTATAGGACATCACCTAACGAACACTGAAGCTTTCTTT.

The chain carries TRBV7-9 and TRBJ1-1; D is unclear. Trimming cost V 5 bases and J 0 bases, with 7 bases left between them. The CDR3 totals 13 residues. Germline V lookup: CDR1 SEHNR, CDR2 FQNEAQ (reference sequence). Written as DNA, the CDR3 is TGTGCCAGCAGCGAGCGCATGAACACTGAAGCTTTCTTT. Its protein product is CASSERMNTEAFF.

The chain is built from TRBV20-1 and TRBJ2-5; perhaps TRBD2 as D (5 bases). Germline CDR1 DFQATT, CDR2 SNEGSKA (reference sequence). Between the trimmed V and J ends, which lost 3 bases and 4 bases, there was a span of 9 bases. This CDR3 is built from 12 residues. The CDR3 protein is CSASRRGETQYF. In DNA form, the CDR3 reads TGCAGTGCTAGTCGACGGGGAGAGACCCAGTACTTC.

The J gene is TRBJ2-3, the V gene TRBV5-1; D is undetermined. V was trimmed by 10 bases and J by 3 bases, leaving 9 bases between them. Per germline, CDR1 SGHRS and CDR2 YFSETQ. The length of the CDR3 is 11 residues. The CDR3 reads CASRTTDTQYF. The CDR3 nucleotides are TGCGCCTCCAGAACGACAGATACGCAGTATTTT.

DNA of the CDR3: TGCGCCAGCAGCTTGGGACAGGGGAGCAATCAGCCCCAGCATTTT. It specifies CASSLGQGSNQPQHF. The chain has TRBV5-1 and TRBJ1-5, with 8 bases identical to TRBD1. This CDR3 spans 15 amino acids. Germline-derived CDR1 and CDR2 are SGHRS and YFSETQ. The V segment lost 0 bases and the J segment 1 base; nucleotides outside the gene matches: 0.

CDR3 nucleotides: TGTGCCAGCAGCCGGGACCTGAGGGACACCATATATTTT. It yields the protein CASSRDLRDTIYF. The chain links TRBV6-5 to TRBJ1-3; D perhaps matches TRBD1 (5 bases). CDR3 size: 13 residues. Germline CDR1 is MNHEY and CDR2 is SVGAGI. Trimming removed 6 bases at V and 8 bases at J, with 14 bases between.

CDR3 residues: CASSPPTGLYGYTF. CDR3 DNA sequence: TGTGCCAGCAGCCCCCCGACAGGTCTCTACGGCTACACCTTC. The rearrangement joins TRBV7-9 to TRBJ1-2; TRBD1 might be the D (6 bases). Germline loops: CDR1 SEHNR, CDR2 FQNEAQ (reference sequence). The CDR3 is 14 amino acids. V lost 5 bases, J lost 8 bases, and 18 bases lay in between.

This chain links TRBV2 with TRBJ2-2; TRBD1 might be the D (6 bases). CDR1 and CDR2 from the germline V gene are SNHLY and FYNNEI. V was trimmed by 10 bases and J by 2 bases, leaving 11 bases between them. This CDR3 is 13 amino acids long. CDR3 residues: CAKSGVNTGELFF. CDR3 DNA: TGTGCCAAATCAGGGGTAAACACCGGGGAGCTGTTTTTT.

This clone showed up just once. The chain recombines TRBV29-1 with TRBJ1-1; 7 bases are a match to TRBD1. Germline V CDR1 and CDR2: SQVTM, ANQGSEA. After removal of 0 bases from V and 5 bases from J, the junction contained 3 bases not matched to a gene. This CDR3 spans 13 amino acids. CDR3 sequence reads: CSVEDPGGTEAFF. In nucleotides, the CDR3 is TGCAGCGTTGAAGATCCAGGGGGAACTGAAGCTTTCTTT.

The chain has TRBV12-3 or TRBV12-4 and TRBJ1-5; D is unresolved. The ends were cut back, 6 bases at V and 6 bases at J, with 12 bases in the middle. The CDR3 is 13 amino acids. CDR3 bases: TGTGCCAGCAGCCTCATGCTGGGTCAGCCCCAGCATTTT. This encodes CASSLMLGQPQHF.

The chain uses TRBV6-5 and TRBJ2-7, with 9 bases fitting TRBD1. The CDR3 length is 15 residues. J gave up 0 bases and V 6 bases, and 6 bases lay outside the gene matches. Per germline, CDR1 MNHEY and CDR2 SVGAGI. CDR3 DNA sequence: TGTGCCAGCAGCCAAGACAGGGGGAGCTCCTACGAGCAGTACTTC. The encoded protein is CASSQDRGSSYEQYF.

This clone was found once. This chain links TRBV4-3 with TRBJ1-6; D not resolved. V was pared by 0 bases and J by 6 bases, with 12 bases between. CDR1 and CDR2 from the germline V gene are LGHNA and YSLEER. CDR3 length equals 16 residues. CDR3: CASSQDTPGSNSPLHF. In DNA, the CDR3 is TGCGCCAGCAGCCAAGACACCCCGGGGAGTAATTCACCCCTCCACTTT.

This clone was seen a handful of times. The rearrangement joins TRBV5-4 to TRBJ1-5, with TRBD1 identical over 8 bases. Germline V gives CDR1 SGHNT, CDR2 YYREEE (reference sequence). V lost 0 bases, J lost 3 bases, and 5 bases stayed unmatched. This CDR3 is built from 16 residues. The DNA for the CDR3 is TGTGCCAGCAGCTTGGACAGGGGGGCTAACAATCAGCCCCAGCATTTT. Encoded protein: CASSLDRGANNQPQHF.

Here the CDR3 DNA reads TGTGCCAGCAGCTCTAGACAGAACACTGAAGCTTTCTTT. Translating gives CASSSRQNTEAFF. The chain links TRBV7-8 to TRBJ1-1; D is unresolved. V shed 4 bases and J shed 1 base, with 7 bases lying between them. CDR3 length: 13 residues. In germline, CDR1 is SGHVS, CDR2 FQNEAQ.

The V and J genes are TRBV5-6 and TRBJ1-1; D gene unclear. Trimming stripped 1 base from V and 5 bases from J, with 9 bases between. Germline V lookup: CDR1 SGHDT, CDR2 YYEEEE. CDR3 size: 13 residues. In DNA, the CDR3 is TGTGCCAGCAGCTTGTGGCCGCGTACTGAAGCTTTCTTT. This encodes CASSLWPRTEAFF.